A single sample is the source of the 10 T cell receptor beta chains below, sequenced in a study of human T cells and chemical hapten exposure (dated by TCRdb to 2020 to 2022). The library was obtained by RACE. The sample was run on a NextSeq 500. In TCRdb, the public reads were trimmed at Q25 with fastp and aligned with MiXCR, with productive beta chains retained. Entries that share a CDR3 protein sequence are merged under the most common genes and DNA. In this sample the table shows some 200,000 distinct CDR3 sequences, more than 20% of which occur a single time. The ten largest account for over 6.5% of the sample. Explained via the paper, the time point label denotes: patch test 1, 2 weeks after DPC sensitization. The treatment or condition label corresponds to: therapeutic diphenylcyclopropenone sensitization with weekly scalp DPC. The sample here was whole blood, taken in connection with sensitization to the hapten diphenylcyclopropenone (DPC). Receptor source: a woman in her 50s with alopecia areata. Some clones in this sample may be carry-over from other donors' samples.

This clonotype was seen a few times. The chain carries TRBV15 and TRBJ2-3; D is perhaps TRBD2 (6 bases). The length of the CDR3 is 15 residues. The V end was cut by 6 bases, the J end by 2 bases, with 15 bases between. Germline assignment: CDR1 LNHNV and CDR2 YYDKDF (reference sequence). CDR3 in amino acids: CATSGPRTNTDTQYF. CDR3 DNA sequence: TGTGCCACCAGTGGCCCACGGACTAACACAGATACGCAGTATTTT.

This clonotype was counted between two and nine times. This chain joins TRBV3-1 and TRBJ2-7; no clear D. CDR1 and CDR2 from the germline V gene are LGHDT and YNNKEL (reference sequence). With 0 bases removed from V and 1 base from J, the gap between germline ends came to 7 bases. This CDR3 is built from 14 residues. The CDR3 loop is CASSQDRFSYEQYF. DNA for the CDR3: TGTGCCAGCAGCCAAGATCGATTTTCCTACGAGCAGTACTTC.

The gene calls are TRBV29-1 and TRBJ1-2, with 8 nucleotides matching TRBD1. Unmatched junction bases numbered 15, after V lost 7 bases and J lost 8 bases. Looked up from germline, CDR1 is SQVTM and CDR2 is ANQGSEA. CDR3 length: 14 residues. CDR3 protein: CSASPQTGVSGYTF. CDR3 nucleotide sequence: TGCAGCGCCTCCCCTCAGACAGGGGTAAGCGGCTACACCTTC.

In its sample, this clonotype was seen a few times. V gene TRBV2 combines with J gene TRBJ1-4; no firm D call. The V end was cut by 9 bases, the J end by 5 bases, with 13 bases between. Germline V CDR1 and CDR2: SNHLY, FYNNEI. The CDR3 is made up of 13 amino acids. The CDR3, as DNA: TGTGCCAGTTACGACGGTATAAATGAAAAACTGTTTTTT. It yields the protein CASYDGINEKLFF.

In this sample, this clonotype turned up many times. For the CDR3, the DNA is TGCAGTGCTAGAGACCCTCTGGACAGGGGGCGAGGATACGAGCAGTACTTC. Translating it yields CSARDPLDRGRGYEQYF. The chain joins TRBV20-1 to TRBJ2-7; 11 positions match TRBD1. Germline V gene lookup returns CDR1 DFQATT and CDR2 SNEGSKA (reference sequence). The CDR3 runs 17 residues. J lost 4 bases, V lost 0 bases, and 11 bases had no gene match.

This clonotype turned up a few times. This chain connects TRBV2 to TRBJ1-1; D is perhaps TRBD1 (6 bases). V gave up 6 bases and J gave up 8 bases, with 13 bases separating them. Germline loops: CDR1 SNHLY, CDR2 FYNNEI. This CDR3 is 12 amino acids long. The CDR3 DNA is TGTGCCAGCAGGACGGACAGTAGAGAAGCTTTCTTT. Its protein is CASRTDSREAFF.

V and J are TRBV29-1 and TRBJ1-5, with 9 bases that match TRBD1. The CDR3 is 12 amino acids. Germline V gene lookup returns CDR1 SQVTM and CDR2 ANQGSEA. V gave up 6 bases and J gave up 9 bases; unmatched junction bases: 6. The CDR3: CSVGTGGRPQHF. DNA of the CDR3: TGCAGCGTGGGTACAGGGGGCCGGCCCCAGCATTTT.

The chain employs TRBV3-1 and TRBJ2-3, with D perhaps TRBD1 or TRBD2 (5 bases each). Trimming removed 0 bases at V and 5 bases at J, with 15 bases between. The length of the CDR3 is 16 residues. The V gene's germline CDR1 is LGHDT and CDR2 YNNKEL (reference sequence). For the CDR3, the DNA is TGTGCCAGCAGCCAAGAAGGGCCAGGGCGGGTAGATACGCAGTATTTT. This sequence encodes CASSQEGPGRVDTQYF.

This clonotype has a handful of counts. The rearrangement uses TRBV30 and TRBJ1-2; D remains unclear. This CDR3 contains 15 residues. The V end was cut by 2 bases, the J end by 5 bases, with 18 bases between. The germline V gene has CDR1 GTSNPN and CDR2 SVGIG (reference sequence). Here the CDR3 reads CAWSPIPTAPYGYTF. As DNA, the CDR3 is TGTGCCTGGAGTCCTATTCCAACAGCCCCGTATGGCTACACCTTC.

This clonotype has just a few counts. The chain uses TRBV5-1 and TRBJ1-5; the match to TRBD1 covers 7 bases. Germline assignment: CDR1 SGHRS and CDR2 YFSETQ. The CDR3 has 15 amino acids. J lost 0 bases, V lost 5 bases, and 5 bases had no gene match. The CDR3 bases are TGCGCCAGCAGGCGGGACAGCGATAGCAATCAGCCCCAGCATTTT. Amino acid sequence: CASRRDSDSNQPQHF.